The clone carrying this T cell receptor (beta chain) appeared a few times. Its antigen is currently unknown. Regarding time point: week 23, last vaccination. A single vaccine dose contained 300 ug of mutant IDH1 20-mer peptide, and topical imiquimod was used with it. This specimen comes from a study of a mutant IDH1 vaccine in newly diagnosed glioma. At the level of the study: First vaccine doses came 4-6 weeks after radiotherapy alone, or with temozolomide cycles. Study outcomes and limitations: The study observed vaccine-induced immune responses in 90% to 95% of patients.

Profiled with immunoSEQ multiplex PCR; TCRdb holds only in-frame clones, not every one. The repertoire holds roughly 38,000 clones, 65% to 80% seen once, with more than 4.5% in the top ten. Germline lookup yields CDR1 SGDLS and CDR2 YYNGEE. V was clipped by 2 bases and J by 2 bases, with 13 bases between them. The CDR3 runs 15 residues. The chain combines TRBV9 with TRBJ1-1, with a weak D call TRBD1 (5 bases). Source: PBMCs, taken from a glioma patient whose treatment included an IDH1 peptide vaccine. The TCR originated in a man between 45 and 60 years old with glioma. The CDR3 loop is CASSVITGANTEAFF. The CDR3 DNA reads as TGTGCCAGCAGCGTCATCACAGGAGCTAACACTGAAGCTTTCTTT. Full variable domain (remainder filled in from reference TRBV9 and TRBJ1-1): DSGVTQTPKHLITATGQRVTLRCSPRSGDLSVYWYQQSLDQGLQFLIQYYNGEERAKGNILERFSAQQFPDLHSELNLSSLELGDSALYFCASSVITGANTEAFFGQGTRLTVV.